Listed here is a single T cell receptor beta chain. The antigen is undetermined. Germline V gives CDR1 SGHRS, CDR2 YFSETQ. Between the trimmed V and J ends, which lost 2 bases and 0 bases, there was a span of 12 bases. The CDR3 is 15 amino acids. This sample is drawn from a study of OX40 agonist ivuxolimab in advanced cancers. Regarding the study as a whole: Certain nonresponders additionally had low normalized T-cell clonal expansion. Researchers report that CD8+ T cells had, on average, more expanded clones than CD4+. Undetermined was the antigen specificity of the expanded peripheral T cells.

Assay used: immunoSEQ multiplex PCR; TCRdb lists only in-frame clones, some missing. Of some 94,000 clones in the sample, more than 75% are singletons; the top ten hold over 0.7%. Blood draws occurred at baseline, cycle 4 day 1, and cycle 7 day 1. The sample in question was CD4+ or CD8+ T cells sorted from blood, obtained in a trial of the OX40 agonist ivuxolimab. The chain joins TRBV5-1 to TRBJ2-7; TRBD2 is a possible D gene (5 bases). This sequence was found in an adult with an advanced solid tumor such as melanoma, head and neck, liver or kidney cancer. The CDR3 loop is CASSLEGRDSYEQYF. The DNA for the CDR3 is TGCGCCAGCAGCTTAGAGGGCAGAGACTCCTACGAGCAGTACTTC. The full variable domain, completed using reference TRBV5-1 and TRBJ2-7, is KAGVTQTPRYLIKTRGQQVTLSCSPISGHRSVSWYQQTPGQGLQFLFEYFSETQRNKGNFPGRFSGRQFSNSRSEMNVSTLELGDSALYLCASSLEGRDSYEQYFGPGTRLTVT.